This record concerns one TCR beta chain sequence. The target antigen is unknown. V lost 4 bases and J lost 3; bases outside the gene matches: 7. The CDR3 covers 14 residues. Germline V lookup: CDR1 SGHDT, CDR2 YYEEEE. It was CD45RO-negative cells, positively selected for CCR7, that made up naive CD8 cells, with terminally differentiated effector memory CD45RA+ cells excluded. None of the donors, who were healthy HIV-negative adults, had recently had acute infections or vaccinations. The sample originates from a study of shared clonotypes between healthy human individuals. Regarding the study as a whole: Few donors limited the genetic and exposure-history diversity represented. Several donors shared around 5.1% of their naive CD4 clonotypes.

In the study's own analysis: Because ImmunoSEQ provided only junction sequences with no quality scores, the filtering differed. Data came from immunoSEQ multiplex PCR; TCRdb stores just in-frame clones and leaves some out. V and J calls and clone size follow that table, whereas D and trimming were derived from the DNA. The sample has millions of clones; around 96% are singletons. Sequencing input: naive CD8+ T cells sorted from blood. This sequence was found in a man aged 18 to 29 in good health. V and J are TRBV5-6 and TRBJ2-7, with 7 bases aligning to TRBD1. The DNA of the CDR3 is TGTGCCAGCAGCCCAGGGACAGTCGGCTACGAGCAGTACTTC. This translates into CASSPGTVGYEQYF.